Below, 5 T cell receptor beta chains from the same sample are listed, as sequenced in a study of memory CD4+ T cells and cytomegalovirus serostatus. Here immunoSEQ multiplex PCR was the method, and the copy in TCRdb shows in-frame clones only, minus some. The table shows about 73,000 clones, with roughly 80% occurring only once. Single viable CD3+CD4+CD8-CD45RO+ cells were sorted as the memory CD4+ T cells. The material sequenced was memory CD4+ T cells from blood. All receptors come from an adult in good health and CMV-seropositive.

The chain combines TRBV6-5 with TRBJ1-1, with unresolved D. Trimming removed 0 bases at V and 7 bases at J, with 12 bases between. Germline V gives CDR1 MNHEY, CDR2 SVGAGI. This CDR3 comprises 14 residues. The CDR3 reads CASSYSGQAGEAFF. DNA for the CDR3: TGTGCCAGCAGTTACTCAGGGCAGGCGGGTGAAGCTTTCTTT.

The chain joins TRBV5-4 to TRBJ2-7; 8 bases map to TRBD2. CDR3 length: 16 residues. Germline assignment: CDR1 SGHNT and CDR2 YYREEE (reference sequence). Germline trimming cut 4 bases from V and 3 bases from J; bases unmatched to any gene: 12. The CDR3 protein is CASSPGSGGSHYEQYF. CDR3 DNA: TGTGCCAGCAGCCCTGGGAGCGGGGGCTCCCACTACGAGCAGTACTTC.

The V and J genes are TRBV28 and TRBJ1-2; no clear D. V was cut by 8 bases and J by 6 bases, with 22 bases left in between. Germline V gene lookup returns CDR1 MDHEN and CDR2 SYDVKM. The CDR3 length is 15 residues. DNA of the CDR3: TGTGCCAGCTCCCTCCTATCTGGGCGCCTGGATGGCTACACCTTC. Protein sequence: CASSLLSGRLDGYTF.

This clone was counted between two and nine times. CDR3 DNA: TGTGCCATTTCATCCGGGGGTTTTGGTGGCTACACCTTC. This sequence encodes CAISSGGFGGYTF. The chain has TRBV10-3 and TRBJ1-2; a weak D match, TRBD1 (5 bases). V lost 9 bases and J 7 bases, leaving 18 bases between the germline ends. The CDR3 totals 13 residues. The germline V gene has CDR1 ENHRY and CDR2 SYGVKD.

The chain combines TRBV19 with TRBJ1-1, with 7 bases lining up with TRBD1. The CDR3 consists of 15 residues. Germline V gene lookup returns CDR1 LNHDA and CDR2 SQIVND (reference sequence). V was clipped by 5 bases and J by 7 bases; unmatched bases: 13. As DNA, the CDR3 is TGTGCCAGTAGTTTCGATCAGGGGGTCGAGGGTGAAGCTTTCTTT. Translated: CASSFDQGVEGEAFF.